The sequence of this T cell receptor (beta chain) was determined in a study of lung T cells in sarcoidosis with Löfgren's syndrome (dated by TCRdb to about 2017). Notes on the research overall: Sarcoidosis was described as a granulomatous, mainly pulmonary disease marked by CD4+ T cell accumulation in bronchoalveolar lavage fluid. The repertoire analyses were focused on Lofgren's syndrome patients.

V and J lose 6 bases and 1 base, and a span of 13 bases separates them. The CDR3 starts with the cysteine, ends with the phenylalanine, and has 15 residues. The entry retains the CDR3 DNA only, 45 bases that are in frame from base 1. The germline V gene provides CDR1 MDHEN and CDR2 SYDVKM. The run used an Illumina MiSeq. The public reads were run again by TCRdb, first through fastp at Q25 and then through MiXCR, and only productive beta chains were kept. Rows matching on CDR3 protein sequence are summarized as one entry with the most common DNA and genes. For this sample there are around 60,000 distinct CDR3 sequences; around 20% appear just once. The leading ten clones occupy 2% to 2.5% of the sample. What the work shows at the level of the full study, not this receptor alone: The study only suggested recognition of a sarcoidosis-associated antigen, and the antigen remained putative and unidentified. Compared with control subjects, Lofgren's syndrome patients reportedly showed the greatest expansion in the V gene segments TRAV12-1 and TRBV2. When alphabeta pairing was analyzed, TRAV12-1 tended to pair preferentially with TRBV2, and the resulting paired TCRs displayed CDR3 homology. TRAV12-1 and TRBV2 CDR3 motifs were reported to be shared among multiple Löfgren's syndrome patients, suggesting public CD4+ TCR repertoires.

In the case of this clonotype: The target of this receptor is not known. A much larger clonotype is one base distant, so this may be a read error.

This receptor was taken from a human donor with sarcoidosis (Löfgren's syndrome or another form), or a control subject (not recorded which). The chain is encoded by TRBV28 joined to TRBJ2-1; the D gene cannot be resolved reliably. Sequencing input: CD4+ T cells from PBMCs. The CDR3 here reads CASRVGWPSYNEQFF. The DNA sequence is TGTGCCAGCAGGGTCGGGTGGCCTTCCTACAATGAGCAGTTCTTC.